The clone carrying this TCR beta chain was detected only a few times. Its cognate antigen is unknown. This record belongs to a study of T-cell reconstitution after alpha-beta-depleted transplantation in children. General observations from the study: Diversity and T-cell counts at one year after transplant derived mostly from new T cells. Expanded graft clones numbering several hundred reportedly gave rise to alpha-beta T cells about two months after transplant. Day-60 TCRbeta diversity that was high in some patients was derived from surviving recipient T cells and thymic progenitors.

Preparation of the TCRbeta library was carried out with unique molecular identifiers. TCRdb itself ran the PCR reads through MiXCR, one entry per CDR3 protein. Here the sample spans 500,000 or so distinct CDR3 sequences, approximately 10% being singletons. V lost 8 bases to trimming and J lost 3 bases, with 29 bases between them. The germline V gene has CDR1 SQVTM and CDR2 ANQGSEA. CDR3 length equals 17 residues. The sequence derives from a female patient aged 2-9 years who had a stem cell transplant for aplastic anemia, so the T cells may come from the graft donor. The chain is built from TRBV29-1 and TRBJ2-7; D is perhaps TRBD1 or TRBD2 (6 bases each). The sequencing used PBMCs, mostly from graft donor cells, collected 180 days after TCRalphabeta/CD19-depleted stem cell transplant. The chain's CDR3 is CSSCRGSGAGEDYEQYF. CDR3 DNA sequence: TGCAGCTCCTGCAGGGGTTCGGGGGCAGGGGAAGACTACGAGCAGTACTTC.